These 29 T cell receptor beta chains originate from one sample sequenced in a study of Ad26.COV2.S vaccination and SARS-CoV-2 variants (dated by TCRdb to the early 2020s). The meaning of the sample's treatment or condition label: around 19 received Ad26.COV2.S at low or high dose, single or two shots; 5 received placebo; per-sample allocation not given. For vaccine and placebo recipients, repertoires were sequenced using samples collected on day 63 after the first injection. The library was prepared using the immunoSEQ multiplex PCR assay. TCRdb's version of the immuneACCESS table is confined to in-frame rearrangements and falls short of the full clone set. An unresolved V gene accounts for under half of the shortfall where checked; the remainder is of unknown origin. This sample holds roughly 420,000 clones; 88% were observed only once. The top ten hold 3.6% of the sample. Here the sequenced sample was peripheral blood, taken in a trial of Ad26.COV2.S vaccine versus placebo. These receptor sequences come from a person between 18 and 60 years old who received the Ad26.COV2.S COVID-19 vaccine or a placebo.

The J gene is TRBJ2-7, the V gene TRBV7-9, with D possibly being TRBD1 or TRBD2 (5 bases each). V was cut by 5 bases and J by 4 bases, with 18 bases left in between. The CDR3 has 15 amino acids. The germline V gene has CDR1 SEHNR and CDR2 FQNEAQ (reference sequence). The CDR3 DNA follows: TGTGCCAGCAGCCGTCCGGGGTTGGGGCTATACGAGCAGTACTTC. This translates into CASSRPGLGLYEQYF.

The rearrangement links TRBV6-5 to TRBJ2-7; D perhaps matches TRBD1 (6 bases). The CDR3 sequence is 15 residues long. Trimming left V 0 bases short and J 3 bases short, with 12 bases between. From germline, CDR1 is MNHEY and CDR2 SVGAGI. Here the CDR3 DNA reads TGTGCCAGCAGTTACTCAGGGACACATTACTACGAGCAGTACTTC. Translated, it gives CASSYSGTHYYEQYF.

The rearrangement joins TRBV7-9 to TRBJ1-1, with D possibly being TRBD1 (5 bases). The CDR3 has 12 amino acids. The germline V and J ends were trimmed by 4 bases and 5 bases, with 8 bases remaining between them. CDR1 is SEHNR, CDR2 FQNEAQ, per germline (reference sequence). CDR3 bases: TGTGCCAGCAGCTCAGGGCCAACTGAAGCTTTCTTT. It is translated as CASSSGPTEAFF.

The chain couples TRBV5-3 to TRBJ2-4; no clear D. TRBV5-3 is an open reading frame whose function is uncertain. The CDR3 is 17 amino acids. The germline V and J ends were trimmed by 6 bases and 0 bases, with 19 bases remaining between them. The DNA for the CDR3 is TGTGCCAGAAACCGATGTATCGGGCGGCTAGCCAAAAACATTCAGTACTTC. Its translation is CARNRCIGRLAKNIQYF.

This chain uses TRBV11-3 with TRBJ2-1; the D call may be TRBD1 or TRBD2 (5 bases each). This CDR3 spans 14 amino acids. Germline V gene data show CDR1 as SGHNT and CDR2 as YENEEA. Trimming pared 6 bases from V and 0 bases from J, leaving 9 bases between. The CDR3 is CASSEGSSYNEQFF. DNA of the CDR3: TGTGCCAGCAGTGAGGGGAGCTCCTACAATGAGCAGTTCTTC.

The V call is TRBV7-2, the J call TRBJ1-6, with 9 bases that match TRBD1. The CDR3 loop spans 15 amino acids. Germline loops: CDR1 SGHTA, CDR2 FQGNSA. J gave up 8 bases and V 1 base, and 3 bases lay outside the gene matches. CDR3 loop: CASSLGTGEHSPLHF. CDR3 nucleotides: TGTGCCAGCAGCTTAGGGACAGGGGAGCATTCACCCCTCCACTTT.

This sequence joins TRBV7-2 and TRBJ2-3; TRBD1 or TRBD2 may be the D gene (5 bases each). This CDR3 spans 11 amino acids. The germline CDR1 and CDR2 sequences are SGHTA and FQGNSA. Trimming took 6 bases from V and 11 from J, leaving 12 bases between them. The CDR3 sequence: CASRMGREQYF. The CDR3 region has the DNA TGTGCCAGCAGAATGGGACGGGAGCAGTATTTT. Full variable domain (missing parts from reference TRBV7-2 and TRBJ2-3): GAGVSQSPSNKVTEKGKDVELRCDPISGHTALYWYRQSLGQGLEFLIYFQGNSAPDKSGLPSDRFSAERTGGSVSTLTIQRTQQEDSAVYLCASRMGREQYFGPGTRLTVL.

The rearrangement uses TRBV7-2 and TRBJ1-5; D possibly corresponds to TRBD1 (5 bases). CDR3 size: 14 residues. Per the germline V gene, CDR1 is SGHTA and CDR2 is FQGNSA. The V gene lost 7 bases and the J gene lost 5 bases, with 15 bases spanning the gap. CDR3: CASTPGRGDQPQHF. The CDR3 DNA reads TGTGCCAGCACCCCGGGGCGGGGGGATCAGCCCCAGCATTTT.

The chain is built from TRBV4-1 and TRBJ2-7, with 10 bases identical to TRBD1. Germline CDR1 MGHRA, CDR2 YSYEKL. The CDR3 is made up of 16 amino acids. V was pared by 1 base and J by 6 bases, with 9 bases of the junction left unmatched. DNA of the CDR3: TGCGCCAGCAGCCAAGCCCTAGACAGGGGGCTGGTCGAGCAGTACTTC. The encoded protein is CASSQALDRGLVEQYF.

This clone was detected once. The V call is TRBV7-8, the J call TRBJ1-4; maybe TRBD1 (5 bases). Looked up from germline, CDR1 is SGHVS and CDR2 is FQNEAQ. The CDR3 runs 13 residues. V lost 5 bases and J 7 bases, leaving 11 bases between the germline ends. The CDR3 loop reads CASSPGTGEKLFF. In DNA form, the CDR3 reads TGTGCCAGCAGCCCGGGGACGGGTGAAAAACTGTTTTTT.

This sequence joins TRBV27 and TRBJ2-1; 10 bases are shared with TRBD1. Trimming at V came to 6 bases and at J to 4 bases, leaving 9 bases not matched to a gene. This CDR3 is 16 amino acids long. Per the germline V gene, CDR1 is MNHEY and CDR2 is SMNVEV (reference sequence). The CDR3 reads CASRETGTGVYNEQFF. CDR3 coding DNA: TGTGCCAGCAGGGAAACCGGGACAGGGGTATACAATGAGCAGTTCTTC.

V is TRBV5-1 and J is TRBJ2-7, with TRBD2 matching over 7 bases. CDR3 length equals 13 residues. V trimming: 5 bases; J trimming: 5 bases; junction bases outside the gene matches: 7. The germline V gene encodes CDR1 SGHRS and CDR2 YFSETQ. CDR3 amino acids: CASRWGGGNEQYF. The CDR3, as DNA: TGCGCCAGCAGATGGGGCGGGGGAAACGAGCAGTACTTC.

The chain has TRBV30 and TRBJ2-3; D gene ambiguous. V was shortened by 3 bases and J by 2 bases, with 12 bases between the two germline ends. CDR3 length: 14 amino acids. The germline CDR1 and CDR2 sequences are GTSNPN and SVGIG (reference sequence). This CDR3 is CAWRAGRNTDTQYF. In nucleotides, the CDR3 is TGTGCCTGGAGGGCAGGACGGAACACAGATACGCAGTATTTT.

The genes are TRBV5-5 and TRBJ1-5; D is uncertain. V lost 2 bases, J lost 1 base, and 13 bases lay in between. This CDR3 has 16 residues. Germline V gene data show CDR1 as SGHKS and CDR2 as YYEKEE (reference sequence). The CDR3 DNA reads TGTGCCAGCAGCTTCTATTCCGGTGCCAGCAATCAGCCCCAGCATTTT. This sequence encodes CASSFYSGASNQPQHF.

On this clone: The sample has other DNA sequences that encode this CDR3 too. The V gene is TRBV12-3 or TRBV12-4, the J gene TRBJ1-1, with D perhaps matching TRBD1 (5 bases). This CDR3 contains 13 residues. The ends were cut back, 3 bases at V and 1 base at J, with 6 bases in the middle. CDR3 DNA: TGTGCCAGCAGTTTCGGGGGGAACACTGAAGCTTTCTTT. Amino acids: CASSFGGNTEAFF.

This sequence joins TRBV7-9 and TRBJ1-6, with D unresolved. CDR1 and CDR2 (germline): SEHNR, FQNEAQ (reference sequence). The CDR3 loop spans 12 amino acids. Trimming took off 7 bases at V and 10 bases at J, with 11 bases between the two ends. CDR3 sequence reads: CASIGLGSPLHF. As DNA, the CDR3 is TGTGCCAGCATCGGTTTAGGATCACCCCTCCACTTT.

The chain employs TRBV18 and TRBJ2-2; 7 bases agree with TRBD1. The trim removed 2 bases at V and 7 bases at J, leaving 10 bases unmatched. The germline V gene has CDR1 KGHSH and CDR2 LQKENI. There are 16 residues in the CDR3. The CDR3: CASSPDADRSLGELFF. Written as DNA, the CDR3 is TGTGCCAGCTCACCAGATGCGGACAGGTCCCTCGGGGAGCTGTTTTTT.

The CDR3 is CASSLFSLAGGRETQYF. The CDR3 DNA reads TGTGCCAGCAGCTTATTTTCACTAGCGGGGGGGCGAGAGACCCAGTACTTC. The chain couples TRBV7-2 to TRBJ2-5; 13 positions match TRBD2. Germline CDR1 is SGHTA and CDR2 is FQGNSA. The ends lost 2 bases at V and 4 bases at J; junction bases unmatched: 7. This CDR3 is built from 17 residues.

Comment on this clone: This CDR3 is also generated by other DNA sequences in the sample. The chain carries TRBV19 and TRBJ2-5, with D perhaps matching TRBD1 (7 bases). Deletions cut 3 bases from V and 4 bases from J, with 12 bases between. The CDR3 extends over 14 amino acids. Germline V gene data show CDR1 as LNHDA and CDR2 as SQIVND (reference sequence). CDR3 sequence (DNA): TGTGCCAGTAGTATCGGAGGGGGCGCAGAGACCCAGTACTTC. It codes for CASSIGGGAETQYF.

This chain joins TRBV6-2 or TRBV6-3 and TRBJ1-1, with D perhaps TRBD1 (5 bases). Trimming removed 5 bases at V and 7 bases at J, with 11 bases between. The CDR3 runs 12 residues. Germline assignment: CDR1 MNHEY and CDR2 SVGEGT. The CDR3 protein is CASSRTGIEAFF. CDR3 DNA: TGTGCCAGCAGTAGAACAGGAATTGAAGCTTTCTTT.

V usage is TRBV6-2 or TRBV6-3 and J usage is TRBJ1-1; D is possibly TRBD1 (5 bases). Trimming removed 5 bases at V and 7 bases at J, with 17 bases between. The CDR3 covers 14 residues. Germline values: CDR1 MNHEY, CDR2 SVGEGT. CDR3 in DNA: TGTGCCAGCAGTGCTTATACAGGTACTAGTGAAGCTTTCTTT. Translated: CASSAYTGTSEAFF.

The chain has TRBV2 and TRBJ1-1; 8 positions agree with TRBD1. V shed 5 bases and J 10 bases; nucleotides not matched to a gene: 6. This CDR3 contains 12 residues. Germline V gene lookup returns CDR1 SNHLY and CDR2 FYNNEI. The CDR3 loop is CASSQQGVLAFF. The CDR3 bases are TGTGCCAGCAGTCAACAGGGGGTTTTAGCTTTCTTT.

The chain is built from TRBV15 and TRBJ2-3, with D perhaps being TRBD1 or TRBD2 (5 bases each). Trimming removed 1 base from V and 2 bases from J, with 16 bases in between. The length of the CDR3 is 17 residues. In germline, CDR1 is LNHNV, CDR2 YYDKDF (reference sequence). Here the CDR3 reads CATSRGTLGVNTDTQYF. Here the CDR3 DNA reads TGTGCCACCAGCAGAGGGACTCTAGGGGTAAACACAGATACGCAGTATTTT. Variable domain in full (rest from reference TRBV15 and TRBJ2-3): DAMVIQNPRYQVTQFGKPVTLSCSQTLNHNVMYWYQQKSSQAPKLLFHYYDKDFNNEADTPDNFQSRRPNTSFCFLDIRSPGLGDTAMYLCATSRGTLGVNTDTQYFGPGTRLTVL.

This clone was recorded once. V usage is TRBV5-1 and J usage is TRBJ2-3, with D uncertain. The CDR3 runs 14 residues. With 0 bases removed from V and 2 bases from J, the gap between germline ends came to 7 bases. The germline gives CDR1 SGHRS, CDR2 YFSETQ. CDR3 coding DNA: TGCGCCAGCAGCTTGGCCCCATTCACAGATACGCAGTATTTT. Translating it yields CASSLAPFTDTQYF. The entire variable domain, with the rest obtained from reference TRBV5-1 and TRBJ2-3, is as follows: KAGVTQTPRYLIKTRGQQVTLSCSPISGHRSVSWYQQTPGQGLQFLFEYFSETQRNKGNFPGRFSGRQFSNSRSEMNVSTLELGDSALYLCASSLAPFTDTQYFGPGTRLTVL.

The rearrangement links TRBV5-1 to TRBJ2-7; D not certain. The CDR3 sequence is 15 residues long. Trimming took off 4 bases at V and 6 bases at J, with 20 bases between the two ends. Germline V gene lookup returns CDR1 SGHRS and CDR2 YFSETQ. For the CDR3, the DNA is TGCGCCAGCAGCCCCGAACCCTTTCGAGGTGGCGAGCAGTACTTC. Protein product: CASSPEPFRGGEQYF.

This clone has just a few counts. This sequence joins TRBV7-9 and TRBJ1-6; 7 positions agree with TRBD1. The germline gives CDR1 SEHNR, CDR2 FQNEAQ (reference sequence). V lost 5 bases and J lost 5; bases outside the gene matches: 3. This CDR3 is built from 14 residues. The CDR3 DNA sequence: TGTGCCAGCAGCCGGGACAGAGATAATTCACCCCTCCACTTT. Translation gives CASSRDRDNSPLHF.

The rearrangement uses TRBV30 and TRBJ1-4; unclear D gene. The CDR3 loop spans 13 amino acids. The germline CDR1 and CDR2 sequences are GTSNPN and SVGIG (reference sequence). V was cut by 2 bases and J by 6 bases, with 10 bases left in between. CDR3 region: CAWSPDRDEKLFF. The CDR3 DNA follows: TGTGCCTGGAGTCCGGATAGGGATGAAAAACTGTTTTTT.

The gene calls are TRBV5-6 and TRBJ2-2; no clear D. V gave up 4 bases and J gave up 0 bases, with 16 bases separating them. CDR1 is SGHDT, CDR2 YYEEEE, per germline. The CDR3 runs to 17 residues. The CDR3 coding sequence is TGTGCCAGCAGCCCGCCTGGTTGGGCCACGAACACCGGGGAGCTGTTTTTT. This codes for CASSPPGWATNTGELFF.

A word on this clone: Sequence at one end of the junction differs from germline and may be a read error. The chain is built from TRBV13 and TRBJ1-1; D is unclear. There are 13 residues in the CDR3. Looked up from germline, CDR1 is PRHDT and CDR2 is FYEKMQ (reference sequence). The CDR3 bases are TGTGCCACCAGCAGGCTGTTCCCCTTCGACGCTTTCTTT. Its translation: CATSRLFPFDAFF.